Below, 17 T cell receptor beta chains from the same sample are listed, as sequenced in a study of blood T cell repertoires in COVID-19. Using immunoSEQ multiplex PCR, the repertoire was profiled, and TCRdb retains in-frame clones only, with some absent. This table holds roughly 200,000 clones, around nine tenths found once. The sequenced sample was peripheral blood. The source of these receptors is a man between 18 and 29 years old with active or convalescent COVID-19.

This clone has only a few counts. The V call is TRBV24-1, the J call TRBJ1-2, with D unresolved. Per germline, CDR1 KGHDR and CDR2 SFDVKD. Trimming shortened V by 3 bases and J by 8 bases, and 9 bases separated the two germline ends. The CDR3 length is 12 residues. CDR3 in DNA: TGTGCCACCAGTGATCTATATTCGGGCTACACCTTC. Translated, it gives CATSDLYSGYTF.

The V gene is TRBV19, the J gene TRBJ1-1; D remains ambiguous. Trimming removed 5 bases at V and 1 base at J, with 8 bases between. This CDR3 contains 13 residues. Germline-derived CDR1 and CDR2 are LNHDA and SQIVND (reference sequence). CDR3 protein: CASSGLPNTEAFF. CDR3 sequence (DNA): TGTGCCAGTAGTGGACTGCCGAACACTGAAGCTTTCTTT.

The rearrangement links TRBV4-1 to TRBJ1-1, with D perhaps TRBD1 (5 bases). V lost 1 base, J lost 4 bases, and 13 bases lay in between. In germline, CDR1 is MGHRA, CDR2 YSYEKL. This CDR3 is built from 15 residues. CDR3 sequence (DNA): TGCGCCAGCAGCCAAGTCTCGCGGGGGGGCACTGAAGCTTTCTTT. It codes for CASSQVSRGGTEAFF.

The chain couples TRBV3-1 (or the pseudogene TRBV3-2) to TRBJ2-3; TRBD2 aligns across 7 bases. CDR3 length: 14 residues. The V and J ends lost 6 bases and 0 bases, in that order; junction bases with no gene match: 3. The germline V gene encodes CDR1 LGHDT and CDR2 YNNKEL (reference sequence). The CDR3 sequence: CASSRGSSTDTQYF. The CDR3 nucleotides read TGTGCCAGCAGTCGCGGGAGTAGCACAGATACGCAGTATTTT.

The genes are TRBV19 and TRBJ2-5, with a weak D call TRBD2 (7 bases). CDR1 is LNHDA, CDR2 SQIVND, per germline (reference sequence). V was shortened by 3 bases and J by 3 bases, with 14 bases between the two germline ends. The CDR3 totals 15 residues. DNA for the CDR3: TGTGCCAGTAGTATTTGGGGAGGGGGTGAAGAGACCCAGTACTTC. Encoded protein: CASSIWGGGEETQYF.

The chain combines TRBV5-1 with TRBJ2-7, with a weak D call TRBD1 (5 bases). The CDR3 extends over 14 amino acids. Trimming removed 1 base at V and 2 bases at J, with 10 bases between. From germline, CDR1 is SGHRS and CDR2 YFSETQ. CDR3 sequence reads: CASSLQGFPYEQYF. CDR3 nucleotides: TGCGCCAGCAGCTTGCAGGGATTCCCCTACGAGCAGTACTTC. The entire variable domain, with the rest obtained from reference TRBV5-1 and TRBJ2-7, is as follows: KAGVTQTPRYLIKTRGQQVTLSCSPISGHRSVSWYQQTPGQGLQFLFEYFSETQRNKGNFPGRFSGRQFSNSRSEMNVSTLELGDSALYLCASSLQGFPYEQYFGPGTRLTVT.

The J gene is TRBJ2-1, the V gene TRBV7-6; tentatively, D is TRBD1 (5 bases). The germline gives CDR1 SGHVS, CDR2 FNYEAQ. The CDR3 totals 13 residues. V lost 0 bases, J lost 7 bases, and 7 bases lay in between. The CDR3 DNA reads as TGTGCCAGCAGCTTAGCTAGGGGTAATGAGCAGTTCTTC. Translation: CASSLARGNEQFF. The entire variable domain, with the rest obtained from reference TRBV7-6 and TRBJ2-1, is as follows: GAGVSQSPRYKVTKRGQDVALRCDPISGHVSLYWYRQALGQGPEFLTYFNYEAQQDKSGLPNDRFSAERPEGSISTLTIQRTEQRDSAMYRCASSLARGNEQFFGPGTRLTVL.

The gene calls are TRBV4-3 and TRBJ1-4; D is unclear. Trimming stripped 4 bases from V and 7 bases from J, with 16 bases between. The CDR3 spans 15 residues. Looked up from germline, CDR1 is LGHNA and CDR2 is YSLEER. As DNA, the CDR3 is TGCGCCAGCAGCCCCCAATCGGGGTCGGGTGAAAAACTGTTTTTT. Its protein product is CASSPQSGSGEKLFF.

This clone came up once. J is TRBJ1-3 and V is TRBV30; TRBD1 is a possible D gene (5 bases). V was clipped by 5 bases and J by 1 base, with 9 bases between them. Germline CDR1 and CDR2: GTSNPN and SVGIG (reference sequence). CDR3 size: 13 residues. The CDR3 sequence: CAWDSFSGNTIYF. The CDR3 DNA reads TGTGCCTGGGACAGTTTTTCTGGAAACACCATATATTTT.

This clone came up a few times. This chain's CDR3 is CASSLDRAGNTIYF. The CDR3 coding sequence is TGCGCCAGCAGCTTGGACAGGGCTGGAAACACCATATATTTT. The rearrangement links TRBV5-1 to TRBJ1-3, with D possibly matching TRBD1 (6 bases). Deletions cut 0 bases from V and 2 bases from J, with 6 bases between. The V gene's germline CDR1 is SGHRS and CDR2 YFSETQ. The CDR3 extends over 14 amino acids.

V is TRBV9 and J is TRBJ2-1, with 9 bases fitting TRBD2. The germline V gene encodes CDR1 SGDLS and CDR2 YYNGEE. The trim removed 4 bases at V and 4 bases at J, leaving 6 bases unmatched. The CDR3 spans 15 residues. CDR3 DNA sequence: TGTGCCAGCAGCCCCCAGCGGGAGGTTTACAATGAGCAGTTCTTC. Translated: CASSPQREVYNEQFF.

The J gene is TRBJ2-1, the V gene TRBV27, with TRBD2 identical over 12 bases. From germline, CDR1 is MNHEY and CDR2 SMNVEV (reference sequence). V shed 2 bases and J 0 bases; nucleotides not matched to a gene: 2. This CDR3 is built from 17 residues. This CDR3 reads CASSLLAGGSSYNEQFF. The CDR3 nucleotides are TGTGCCAGCAGTTTACTAGCGGGAGGGAGCTCCTACAATGAGCAGTTCTTC.

The CDR3 is CASSNPGQGYEQYF. CDR3 bases: TGTGCCAGCAGCAATCCGGGACAGGGGTACGAGCAGTACTTC. The V call is TRBV6-2 or TRBV6-3, the J call TRBJ2-7; 10 bases line up with TRBD1. V gave up 6 bases and J gave up 4 bases; unmatched junction bases: 6. The CDR3 runs 14 residues. CDR1 and CDR2 from the germline V gene are MNHEY and SVGEGT.

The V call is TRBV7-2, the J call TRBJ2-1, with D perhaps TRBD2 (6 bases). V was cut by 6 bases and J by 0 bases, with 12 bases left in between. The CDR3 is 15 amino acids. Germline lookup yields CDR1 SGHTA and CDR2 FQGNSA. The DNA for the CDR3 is TGTGCCAGCAGTCAAGTGGGAGGCTCCTACAATGAGCAGTTCTTC. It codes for CASSQVGGSYNEQFF.

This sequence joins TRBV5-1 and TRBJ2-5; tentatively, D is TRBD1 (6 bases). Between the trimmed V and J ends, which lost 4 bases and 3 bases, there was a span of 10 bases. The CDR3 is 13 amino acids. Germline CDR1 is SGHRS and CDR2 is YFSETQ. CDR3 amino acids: CASSVQGEETQYF. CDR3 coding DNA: TGCGCCAGCAGCGTACAGGGAGAAGAGACCCAGTACTTC.

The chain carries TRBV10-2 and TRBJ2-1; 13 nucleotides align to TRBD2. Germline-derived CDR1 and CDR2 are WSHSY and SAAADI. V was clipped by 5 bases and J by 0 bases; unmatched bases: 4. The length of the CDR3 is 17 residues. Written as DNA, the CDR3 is TGCGCCAGCAGTATGGGACTAGCGGGGAGCTCCTACAATGAGCAGTTCTTC. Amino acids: CASSMGLAGSSYNEQFF.

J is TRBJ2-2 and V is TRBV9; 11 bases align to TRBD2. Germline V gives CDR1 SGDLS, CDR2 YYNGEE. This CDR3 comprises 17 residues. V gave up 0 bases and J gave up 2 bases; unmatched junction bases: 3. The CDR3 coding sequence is TGTGCCAGCAGCGTAGTCACTAGCGGGAGAAACACCGGGGAGCTGTTTTTT. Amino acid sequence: CASSVVTSGRNTGELFF.